The clone carrying this T cell receptor beta chain was counted only a few times. Its antigen is still unknown. Treatment of the sample: oral pan-JAK inhibitor, 5-10 mg twice daily. Reverse transcription of extracted RNA yielded cDNA, which provided the sequencing template. Generated by immunoSEQ multiplex PCR, the TCRdb table keeps only in-frame clones and is missing some. Of 130,000 or so clones listed, roughly 57% are singletons. The data are from a study of CD8+ T cells in alopecia areata. Study-level findings and limits: Tofacitinib produced a significant decrease in scalp clonality and in expanded CD8+ clones among the top 100. An increase in clonality over normal scalp was evident in lesional scalp, especially alopecia totalis/universalis. TCRs were shared less clearly across patients than in mice, possibly for HLA-related reasons.

This receptor was identified in a human donor with alopecia areata. This specimen was CD4+ T cells sorted from blood, taken at week 4, from a patient treated with tofacitinib.

DNA of the CDR3: TGTGCCTGGCGCCCCTTCGGAAATGCAGGGCCCAATGAGCAGTTCTTC. Amino acids: CAWRPFGNAGPNEQFF. The genes are TRBV30 and TRBJ2-1; tentatively, D is TRBD1 (5 bases). CDR1 and CDR2 from the germline V gene are GTSNPN and SVGIG (reference sequence). The CDR3 runs 16 residues. V was pared by 5 bases and J by 6 bases, with 23 bases between.